The 26 T cell receptor beta chains below were found in one sample sequenced in a study of beta chain features in type 1 diabetes. The authors reverse transcribed all of the isolated RNA, so sequencing captured expressed TCRB transcripts. Sequencing used immunoSEQ multiplex PCR; TCRdb keeps in-frame clones, though not all of them. The top ten hold about 0.042% of the sample, which has about half a million clones, 11% seen once. Specimen: naive CD4+ T cells from blood. Source of these receptors: a woman aged 18-29 years in good health.

The J gene is TRBJ2-1, the V gene TRBV5-1; TRBD2 is a possible D gene (6 bases). Germline V lookup: CDR1 SGHRS, CDR2 YFSETQ. V lost 4 bases to trimming and J lost 0 bases, with 14 bases between them. The length of the CDR3 is 16 residues. The chain's CDR3 is CASSASGLSSYNEQFF. DNA for the CDR3: TGCGCCAGCAGCGCCTCGGGACTCAGCTCCTACAATGAGCAGTTCTTC.

This clone was counted a few times. The chain employs TRBV21-1 and TRBJ2-7; the table's D gene call, TRBD1, was not cross checked with the DNA. TRBV21-1 is recorded as a pseudogene. The CDR3 covers 14 residues. The CDR3, as DNA: TGTGCCAGCAGCAAATCTGAAGACAGGGCCGAGCAGTACGTC. Translating it yields CASSKSEDRAEQYV.

The chain employs TRBV10-3 and TRBJ2-3, with TRBD1 identical over 12 bases. This CDR3 region has 17 residues. CDR1 is ENHRY and CDR2 is SYGVKD in the germline V gene. V lost 4 bases and J lost 5; bases outside the gene matches: 10. Here the CDR3 DNA reads TGTGCCATCAGTGGGACCGGGACAGGGGGCAGGGGAGATACGCAGTATTTT. This encodes CAISGTGTGGRGDTQYF.

Only a few counts were recorded for this clone. This sequence joins TRBV7-2 and TRBJ1-2; D gene ambiguous. V dropped 5 bases and J dropped 7 bases, with 14 bases sitting between them. Germline CDR1 is SGHTA and CDR2 is FQGNSA. CDR3 length equals 13 residues. The CDR3 here is CASSPNLWGGYTF. CDR3 coding DNA: TGTGCCAGCAGCCCAAATCTTTGGGGTGGCTACACCTTC.

The V call is TRBV28, the J call TRBJ2-7; no reliable D call. V was pared by 6 bases and J by 2 bases, with 11 bases between. The CDR3 has 13 amino acids. CDR1 and CDR2 from the germline V gene are MDHEN and SYDVKM. CDR3 in amino acids: CASRNFGTYEQYV. The CDR3 coding sequence is TGTGCCAGCAGGAATTTCGGCACCTACGAGCAGTACGTC.

CDR3 protein: CASSIEGSSYNEQFF. The CDR3 nucleotides read TGTGCCAGCAGCATAGAAGGGAGCTCCTACAATGAGCAGTTCTTC. The rearrangement uses TRBV7-2 and TRBJ2-1; D is perhaps TRBD2 (5 bases). The V end was cut by 5 bases, the J end by 0 bases, with 11 bases between. This CDR3 has 15 amino acids. Germline CDR1 SGHTA, CDR2 FQGNSA.

The chain combines TRBV30 with TRBJ2-1; 10 bases are a match to TRBD2. CDR1 GTSNPN and CDR2 SVGIG come from the germline V gene (reference sequence). V lost 3 bases, J lost 9 bases, and 11 bases stayed unmatched. CDR3 length equals 15 residues. CDR3 sequence (DNA): TGTGCCTGGAGAGAAAGCGGGAGGGCCGGGGTTGAGCAGTTCTTC. This gives the protein CAWRESGRAGVEQFF.

The V call is TRBV7-9, the J call TRBJ2-7; 12 bases are a match to TRBD1. Unmatched junction bases numbered 7, after V lost 5 bases and J lost 5 bases. The CDR3 loop spans 15 amino acids. Germline V CDR1 and CDR2: SEHNR, FQNEAQ (reference sequence). The CDR3 sequence: CASSPGTGGVNEQYV. The CDR3 nucleotides are TGTGCCAGCAGCCCCGGGACAGGGGGCGTAAACGAGCAGTACGTC.

This clone was counted between two and nine times. This chain links TRBV28 with TRBJ2-7; 10 bases match TRBD1. The CDR3 contains 15 residues. The germline gives CDR1 MDHEN, CDR2 SYDVKM. The junction had 9 bases not matched to a gene; V was cut back by 5 bases and J by 5 bases. CDR3: CASSTPGTGVHEQYV. CDR3 sequence (DNA): TGTGCCAGCAGTACCCCCGGGACAGGGGTCCACGAGCAGTACGTC.

This chain uses TRBV7-2 with TRBJ1-1; tentative D call: TRBD1 (5 bases). Per germline, CDR1 SGHTA and CDR2 FQGNSA. CDR3 length equals 15 residues. The V end was cut by 1 base, the J end by 3 bases, with 12 bases between. The CDR3 loop reads CASSLVFWGDTEAFF. Written as DNA, the CDR3 is TGTGCCAGCAGCTTAGTTTTCTGGGGGGACACTGAAGCTTTCTTT.

V and J are TRBV5-4 and TRBJ2-7, with no clear D. This CDR3 spans 14 amino acids. V shed 0 bases and J shed 7 bases, with 14 bases lying between them. Germline V gene sequence: CDR1 SGHNT, CDR2 YYREEE (reference sequence). As DNA, the CDR3 is TGTGCCAGCAGCTTGGGTGTTCGTTCGAGGGAGCAGTACTTC. The encoded protein is CASSLGVRSREQYF. The variable domain in full, completed from reference TRBV5-4 and TRBJ2-7, reads ETGVTQSPTHLIKTRGQQVTLRCSSQSGHNTVSWYQQALGQGPQFIFQYYREEENGRGNFPPRFSGLQFPNYSSELNVNALELDDSALYLCASSLGVRSREQYFGPGTRLTVT.

This sequence joins TRBV4-1 and TRBJ2-7; TRBD2 is a possible D gene (5 bases). This CDR3 has 14 residues. Trimming removed 3 bases from V and 6 bases from J, with 15 bases in between. Germline V lookup: CDR1 MGHRA, CDR2 YSYEKL. For the CDR3, the DNA is TGCGCCAGCAGCCAGGGTCGGGGTCGTTTCGAGCAGTACGTC. It is translated as CASSQGRGRFEQYV.

The V gene is TRBV27, the J gene TRBJ2-1, with 11 positions matching TRBD2. The junction had 8 bases not matched to a gene; V was cut back by 6 bases and J by 16 bases. Germline lookup yields CDR1 MNHEY and CDR2 SMNVEV (reference sequence). The CDR3 is 12 residues long. CDR3 nucleotides: TGTGCCAGCAGCACACTAGCGGGAGCGCGTTTCTTC. It yields the protein CASSTLAGARFF.

The table lists this clone with a few counts. The chain uses TRBV15 and TRBJ2-1; 8 bases fit TRBD2. The germline V gene has CDR1 LNHNV and CDR2 YYDKDF (reference sequence). J gave up 6 bases and V 8 bases, and 6 bases lay outside the gene matches. This CDR3 is built from 13 residues. CDR3 in amino acids: CATGSGSGNEQFF. The CDR3 DNA is TGTGCCACCGGAAGCGGGAGCGGCAATGAGCAGTTCTTC. Looking up the rest from reference TRBV15 and TRBJ2-1 gives the full variable domain: DAMVIQNPRYQVTQFGKPVTLSCSQTLNHNVMYWYQQKSSQAPKLLFHYYDKDFNNEADTPDNFQSRRPNTSFCFLDIRSPGLGDTAMYLCATGSGSGNEQFFGPGTRLTVL.

This sequence joins TRBV7-2 and TRBJ2-4, with D possibly being TRBD1 or TRBD2 (6 bases each). The V end lost 1 base, the J end lost 6 bases, and 16 bases lay between the germline ends. This CDR3 contains 16 residues. Germline V gives CDR1 SGHTA, CDR2 FQGNSA. The CDR3 nucleotides read TGTGCCAGCAGCTTAGAGGGGTTGCCGGGGGCAAACATTCAGTACTTC. As protein: CASSLEGLPGANIQYF.

The chain combines TRBV29-1 with TRBJ2-2; D possibly matches TRBD1 or TRBD2 (5 bases each). CDR1 is SQVTM and CDR2 is ANQGSEA in the germline V gene. The CDR3 sequence is 15 residues long. The ends were cut back, 2 bases at V and 4 bases at J, with 14 bases in the middle. The CDR3 DNA sequence: TGCAGCGTTGAACGGGACCAGATTGGCACCGGGGAGCTGTTTTTT. Translation: CSVERDQIGTGELFF.

This chain's CDR3 is CASSADGFDTEAFF. CDR3 in DNA: TGTGCCAGCAGCGCTGATGGTTTTGACACTGAAGCTTTCTTT. V and J are TRBV9 and TRBJ1-1; D is undetermined. The CDR3 contains 14 residues. The V end was cut by 3 bases, the J end by 3 bases, with 12 bases between. Germline V gives CDR1 SGDLS, CDR2 YYNGEE.

This clone has more than one count but fewer than ten. The rearrangement links TRBV28 to TRBJ2-7; D is ambiguous. CDR1 is MDHEN and CDR2 is SYDVKM in the germline V gene. This CDR3 has 13 amino acids. V lost 2 bases to trimming and J lost 2 bases, with 7 bases between them. The DNA for the CDR3 is TGTGCCAGCAGTTTAAGCTCAGCCTACGAGCAGTACGTC. Its translation is CASSLSSAYEQYV.

The chain couples TRBV20-1 to TRBJ1-1; D uncertain. V was pared by 8 bases and J by 0 bases, with 7 bases between. CDR1 DFQATT and CDR2 SNEGSKA come from the germline V gene (reference sequence). This CDR3 spans 11 amino acids. CDR3 bases: TGCAGTTCGAAGGTGAACACTGAAGCTTTCTTT. As protein: CSSKVNTEAFF.

The chain combines TRBV29-1 with TRBJ2-5, with TRBD2 matching 7 bases. Germline-derived CDR1 and CDR2 are SQVTM and ANQGSEA. The CDR3 contains 14 residues. J was trimmed by 5 bases and V by 1 base; bases with no gene match: 7. The DNA for the CDR3 is TGCAGCGTTGAAGGAGCGGGGTCTCGGGAGACCCAGTACTTC. Translating gives CSVEGAGSRETQYF. Filled out from reference TRBV29-1 and TRBJ2-5, the complete variable domain reads SAVISQKPSRDICQRGTSLTIQCQVDSQVTMMFWYRQQPGQSLTLIATANQGSEATYESGFVIDKFPISRPNLTFSTLTVSNMSPEDSSIYLCSVEGAGSRETQYFGPGTRLLVL.

This clone was picked up a small number of times. The chain recombines TRBV7-9 with TRBJ2-5; TRBD1 matches 8 bases. The CDR3 runs 14 residues. Losses at the gene ends were 2 bases for V and 7 bases for J; bases not matched to a gene: 6. Germline CDR1 is SEHNR and CDR2 is FQNEAQ (reference sequence). CDR3 DNA: TGTGCCAGCAGCTTACAGGGGGCGGTGGCGACCCAGTACTTC. This sequence encodes CASSLQGAVATQYF.

This sequence joins TRBV5-1 and TRBJ2-6; D is perhaps TRBD1 (5 bases). The CDR3 is 16 amino acids. The germline V gene has CDR1 SGHRS and CDR2 YFSETQ. V was pared by 4 bases and J by 0 bases, with 11 bases between. The CDR3 DNA follows: TGCGCCAGCAGCCAGGGCCACAGCTCTGGGGCCAACGTCCTGACTTTC. Residues: CASSQGHSSGANVLTF.

This clone has just one count. V usage is TRBV5-1 and J usage is TRBJ1-1; D not certain. Germline lookup yields CDR1 SGHRS and CDR2 YFSETQ. The V end was cut by 0 bases, the J end by 1 base, with 7 bases between. The CDR3 runs 14 residues. CDR3 loop: CASSLGRPNTEAFF. The CDR3 nucleotides read TGCGCCAGCAGCTTGGGGCGGCCGAACACTGAAGCTTTCTTT. Filled out from reference TRBV5-1 and TRBJ1-1, the complete variable domain reads KAGVTQTPRYLIKTRGQQVTLSCSPISGHRSVSWYQQTPGQGLQFLFEYFSETQRNKGNFPGRFSGRQFSNSRSEMNVSTLELGDSALYLCASSLGRPNTEAFFGQGTRLTVV.

The chain combines TRBV5-6 with TRBJ2-2; TRBD2 is a possible D gene (5 bases). The V end lost 4 bases, the J end lost 6 bases, and 10 bases lay between the germline ends. This CDR3 comprises 13 residues. Germline V gene data show CDR1 as SGHDT and CDR2 as YYEEEE. The CDR3 nucleotides are TGTGCCAGCAGCCCCTGGAGGTCCGGGGAGCTGTTTTTT. Amino acids: CASSPWRSGELFF.

This clone turned up a few times. The chain couples TRBV25-1 to TRBJ2-5; TRBD1 matches at 9 bases. This CDR3 is built from 14 residues. J was trimmed by 7 bases and V by 4 bases; bases with no gene match: 7. CDR1 and CDR2 from the germline V gene are MGHDK and SYGVNS. The CDR3 DNA sequence: TGTGCCAGCAGTGCCCCCGGGACAGGGATGACCCAGTACTTC. Protein: CASSAPGTGMTQYF.

This clone was counted a few times. V and J are TRBV7-9 and TRBJ1-1; tentative D call: TRBD1 (5 bases). V was pared by 0 bases and J by 7 bases, with 6 bases between. The CDR3 is 12 amino acids. Germline CDR1 SEHNR, CDR2 FQNEAQ (reference sequence). The CDR3 sequence is CASSLAGVEAFF. In DNA, the CDR3 is TGTGCCAGCAGCTTAGCGGGGGTTGAAGCTTTCTTT.